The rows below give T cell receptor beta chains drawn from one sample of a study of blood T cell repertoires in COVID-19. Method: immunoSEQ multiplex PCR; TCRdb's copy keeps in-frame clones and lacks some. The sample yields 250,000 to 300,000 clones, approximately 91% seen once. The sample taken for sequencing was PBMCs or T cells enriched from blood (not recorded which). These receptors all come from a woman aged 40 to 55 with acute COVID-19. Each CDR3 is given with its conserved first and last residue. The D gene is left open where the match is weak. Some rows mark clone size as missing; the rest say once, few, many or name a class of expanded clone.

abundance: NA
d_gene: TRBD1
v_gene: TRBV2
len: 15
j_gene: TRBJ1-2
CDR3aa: CASSRSLDRSVGYTF
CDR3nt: TGTGCCAGCAGCCGCTCCTTGGACAGGTCCGTCGGCTACACCTTC

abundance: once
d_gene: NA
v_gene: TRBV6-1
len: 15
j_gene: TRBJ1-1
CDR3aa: CASRAGAGKNTEAFF
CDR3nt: TGTGCCTCTCGAGCGGGTGCGGGGAAGAACACTGAAGCTTTCTTT

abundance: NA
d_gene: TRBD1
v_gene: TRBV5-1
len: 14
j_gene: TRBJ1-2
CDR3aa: CASSSGQGYYGYTF
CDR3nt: TGCGCCAGCAGCTCGGGACAGGGATACTATGGCTACACCTTC

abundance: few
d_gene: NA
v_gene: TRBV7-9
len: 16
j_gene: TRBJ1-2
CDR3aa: CASSLEGNRPGGGYTF
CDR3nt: TGTGCCAGCAGCTTAGAGGGAAACAGGCCGGGTGGTGGCTACACCTTC

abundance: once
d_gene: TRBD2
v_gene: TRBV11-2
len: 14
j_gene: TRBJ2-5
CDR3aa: CASSFAGGGETQYF
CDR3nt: TGTGCCAGCAGCTTCGCGGGGGGAGGGGAGACCCAGTACTTC

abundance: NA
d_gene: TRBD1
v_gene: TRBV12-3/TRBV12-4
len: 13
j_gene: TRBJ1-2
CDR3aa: CASRPTGTYGYTF
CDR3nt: TGTGCCAGCAGGCCGACAGGGACCTATGGCTACACCTTC

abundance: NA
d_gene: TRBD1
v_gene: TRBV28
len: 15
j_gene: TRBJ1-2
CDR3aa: CASSTRTGKDYGYTF
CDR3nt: TGTGCCAGCAGTACCCGGACAGGGAAAGACTATGGCTACACCTTC

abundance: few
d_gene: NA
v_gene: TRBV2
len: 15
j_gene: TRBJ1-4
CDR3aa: CASSNRGQKNEKLFF
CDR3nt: TGTGCCAGCAGTAACCGTGGACAGAAGAATGAAAAACTGTTTTTT

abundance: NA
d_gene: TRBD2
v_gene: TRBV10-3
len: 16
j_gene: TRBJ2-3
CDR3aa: CAISSGTSGSTDTQYF
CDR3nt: TGTGCCATCAGTTCCGGGACTAGCGGGAGCACAGATACGCAGTATTTT

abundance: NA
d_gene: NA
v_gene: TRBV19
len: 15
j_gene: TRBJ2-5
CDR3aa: CASSLRSVSQETQYF
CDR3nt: TGTGCCAGTAGCTTGAGAAGCGTCAGCCAAGAGACCCAGTACTTC

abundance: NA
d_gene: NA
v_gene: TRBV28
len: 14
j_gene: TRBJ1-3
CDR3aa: CASSYPGAGNTIYF
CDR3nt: TGTGCCAGCAGCTATCCGGGGGCTGGAAACACCATATATTTT

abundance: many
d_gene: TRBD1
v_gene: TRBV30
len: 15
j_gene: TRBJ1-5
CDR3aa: CAWRPTGGRDQPQHF
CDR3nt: TGTGCCTGGAGGCCGACAGGGGGGAGGGATCAGCCCCAGCATTTT

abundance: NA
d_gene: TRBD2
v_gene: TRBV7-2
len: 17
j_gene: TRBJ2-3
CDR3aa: CASSLRLAGGGTDTQYF
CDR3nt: TGTGCCAGCAGCCTAAGACTAGCGGGAGGGGGCACAGATACGCAGTATTTT

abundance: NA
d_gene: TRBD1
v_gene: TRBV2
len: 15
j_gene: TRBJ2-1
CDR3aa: CASRADRSSYNEQFF
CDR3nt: TGTGCCAGCAGGGCGGACAGGAGCTCCTACAATGAGCAGTTCTTC

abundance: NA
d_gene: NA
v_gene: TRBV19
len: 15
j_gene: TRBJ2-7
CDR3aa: CASSISHRDENEQYF
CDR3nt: TGTGCCAGTAGTATATCACACAGGGACGAAAACGAGCAGTACTTC

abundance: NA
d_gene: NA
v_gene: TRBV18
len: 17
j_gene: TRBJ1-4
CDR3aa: CASSPLDRYTTNEKLFF
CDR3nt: TGTGCCAGCTCACCCTTGGACAGATACACAACTAATGAAAAACTGTTTTTT

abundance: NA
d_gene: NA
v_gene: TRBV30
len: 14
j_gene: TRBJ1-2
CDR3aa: CAWSVGHPSYGYTF
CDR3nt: TGTGCCTGGTCCGTGGGACACCCCTCCTATGGCTACACCTTC

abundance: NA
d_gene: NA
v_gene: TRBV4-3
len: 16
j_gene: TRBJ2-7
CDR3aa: CASSQDGRTPSYEQYF
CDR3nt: TGCGCCAGCAGCCAAGATGGGAGGACTCCCTCCTACGAGCAGTACTTC

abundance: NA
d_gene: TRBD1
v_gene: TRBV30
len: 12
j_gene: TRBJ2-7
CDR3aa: CAWRDRGHEQYF
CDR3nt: TGTGCCTGGAGGGACAGGGGTCACGAGCAGTACTTC

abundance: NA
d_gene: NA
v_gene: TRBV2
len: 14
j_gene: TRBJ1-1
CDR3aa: CASSGQQMNTEAFF
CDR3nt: TGTGCCAGCAGCGGACAGCAAATGAACACTGAAGCTTTCTTT

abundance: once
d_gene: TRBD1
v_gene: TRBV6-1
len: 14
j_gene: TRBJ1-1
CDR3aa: CASSEVTGRTEAFF
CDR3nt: TGTGCCAGCAGTGAGGTGACAGGGCGCACTGAAGCTTTCTTT

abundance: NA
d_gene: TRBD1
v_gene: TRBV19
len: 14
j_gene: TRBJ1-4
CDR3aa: CASRTGNLNEKLFF
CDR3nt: TGTGCCAGTAGGACAGGGAACCTTAATGAAAAACTGTTTTTT

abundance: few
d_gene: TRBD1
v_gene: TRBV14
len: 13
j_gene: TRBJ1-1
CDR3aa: CASSHRQGGEAFF
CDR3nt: TGTGCCAGCAGCCACCGACAGGGTGGTGAAGCTTTCTTT

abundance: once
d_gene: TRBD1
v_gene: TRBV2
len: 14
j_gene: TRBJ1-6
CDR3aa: CASSSDRSNSPLHF
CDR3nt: TGTGCCAGCAGTTCGGACAGGAGTAATTCACCCCTCCACTTT

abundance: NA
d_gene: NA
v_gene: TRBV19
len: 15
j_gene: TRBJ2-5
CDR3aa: CASSIDIGAEETQYF
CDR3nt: TGTGCCAGTAGTATAGATATAGGGGCCGAAGAGACCCAGTACTTC

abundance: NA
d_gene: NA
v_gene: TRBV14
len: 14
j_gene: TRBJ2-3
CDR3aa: CASSPGLFTDTQYF
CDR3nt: TGTGCCAGCAGCCCGGGACTGTTCACAGATACGCAGTATTTT

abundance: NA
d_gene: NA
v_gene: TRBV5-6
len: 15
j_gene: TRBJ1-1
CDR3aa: CASSFGRGGSTEAFF
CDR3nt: TGTGCCAGCAGCTTCGGACGGGGCGGGAGCACTGAAGCTTTCTTT

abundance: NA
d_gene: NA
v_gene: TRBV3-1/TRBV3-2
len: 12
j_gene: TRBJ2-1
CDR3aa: CASSEPLNEQFF
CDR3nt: TGTGCCAGCAGTGAGCCACTTAATGAGCAGTTCTTC

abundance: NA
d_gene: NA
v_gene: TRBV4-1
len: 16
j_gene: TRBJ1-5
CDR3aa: CASSQDLGVGGQPQHF
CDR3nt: TGCGCCAGCAGCCAAGATCTGGGGGTGGGGGGTCAGCCCCAGCATTTT

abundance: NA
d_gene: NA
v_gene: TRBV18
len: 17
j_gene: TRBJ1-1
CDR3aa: CASSPRGGSFMNTEAFF
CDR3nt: TGTGCCAGCTCACCACGGGGCGGCAGTTTCATGAACACTGAAGCTTTCTTT

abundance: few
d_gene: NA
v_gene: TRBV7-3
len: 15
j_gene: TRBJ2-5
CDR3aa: CASSLSGVDRETQYF
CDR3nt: TGTGCCAGCAGCCTTTCCGGGGTGGATCGGGAGACCCAGTACTTC

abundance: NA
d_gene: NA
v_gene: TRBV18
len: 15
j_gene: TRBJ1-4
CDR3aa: CASSPRAGPDEKLFF
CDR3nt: TGTGCCAGCTCACCACGGGCGGGACCGGATGAAAAACTGTTTTTT

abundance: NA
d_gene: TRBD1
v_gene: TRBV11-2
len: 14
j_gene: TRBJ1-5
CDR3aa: CASSPDRVDQPQHF
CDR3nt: TGTGCCAGCAGCCCCGACAGGGTTGATCAGCCCCAGCATTTT

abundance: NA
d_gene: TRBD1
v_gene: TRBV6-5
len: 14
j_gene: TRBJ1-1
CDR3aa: CASSFRQGNTEAFF
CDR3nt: TGTGCCAGCAGTTTTCGACAGGGCAACACTGAAGCTTTCTTT

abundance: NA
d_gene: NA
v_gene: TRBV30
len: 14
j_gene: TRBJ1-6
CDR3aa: CAWSPHRGSSPLHF
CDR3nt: TGTGCCTGGAGTCCCCACCGGGGGTCATCACCCCTCCACTTT

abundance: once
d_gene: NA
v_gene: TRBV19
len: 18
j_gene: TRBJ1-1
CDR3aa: CASSIEFATLRLNTEAFF
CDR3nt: TGTGCCAGTAGTATAGAATTTGCGACACTTCGATTGAACACTGAAGCTTTCTTT

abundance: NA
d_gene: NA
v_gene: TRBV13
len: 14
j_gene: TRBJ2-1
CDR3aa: CASSHSNGVSEQFF
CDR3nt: TGTGCCAGCAGCCACTCTAACGGAGTCAGTGAGCAGTTCTTC

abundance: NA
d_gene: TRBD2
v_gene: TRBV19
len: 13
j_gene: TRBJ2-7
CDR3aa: CASSFGGNYEQYF
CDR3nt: TGTGCCAGTAGTTTCGGGGGGAACTACGAGCAGTACTTC